This TCR beta chain was observed in a study of blood T cells in healthy people across ages. Through a sample-barcoded 5' primer and a J-beta primer mix, a second PCR was run for roughly 6 to 11 cycles. Every cDNA molecule bore a tag from a template-switch adaptor containing 12 random nucleotides. TCRdb fed the 5' RACE reads into MiXCR, producing one record per CDR3 protein. The sample holds some 710,000 distinct CDR3 sequences, 22% seen once. Germline V CDR1 and CDR2: SGHVS, FQNEAQ. This CDR3 comprises 14 residues. The V end lost 1 base, the J end lost 7 bases, and 8 bases lay between the germline ends.

Input material: blood. The source of this sequence is a man between 65 and 79 years old in good health. This rearrangement joins TRBV7-8 to TRBJ1-6; D is unresolved. CDR3 nucleotides: TGTGCCAGCAGCTTAGTGGGGTGGAATTCACCCCTCCACTTT. Translated, it gives CASSLVGWNSPLHF.